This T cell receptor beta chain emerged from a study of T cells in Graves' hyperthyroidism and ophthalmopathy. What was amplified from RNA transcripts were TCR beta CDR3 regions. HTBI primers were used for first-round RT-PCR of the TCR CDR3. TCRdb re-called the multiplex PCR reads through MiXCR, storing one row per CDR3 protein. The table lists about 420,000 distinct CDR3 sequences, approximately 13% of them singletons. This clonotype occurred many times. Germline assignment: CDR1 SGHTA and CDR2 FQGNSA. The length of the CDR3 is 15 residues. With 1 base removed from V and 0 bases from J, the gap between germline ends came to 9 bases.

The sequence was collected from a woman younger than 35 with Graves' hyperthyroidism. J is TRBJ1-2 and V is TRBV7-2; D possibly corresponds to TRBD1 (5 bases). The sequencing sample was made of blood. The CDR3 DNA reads TGTGCCAGCAGCTTAGGACAGCCAGCTAACTATGGCTACACCTTC. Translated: CASSLGQPANYGYTF.